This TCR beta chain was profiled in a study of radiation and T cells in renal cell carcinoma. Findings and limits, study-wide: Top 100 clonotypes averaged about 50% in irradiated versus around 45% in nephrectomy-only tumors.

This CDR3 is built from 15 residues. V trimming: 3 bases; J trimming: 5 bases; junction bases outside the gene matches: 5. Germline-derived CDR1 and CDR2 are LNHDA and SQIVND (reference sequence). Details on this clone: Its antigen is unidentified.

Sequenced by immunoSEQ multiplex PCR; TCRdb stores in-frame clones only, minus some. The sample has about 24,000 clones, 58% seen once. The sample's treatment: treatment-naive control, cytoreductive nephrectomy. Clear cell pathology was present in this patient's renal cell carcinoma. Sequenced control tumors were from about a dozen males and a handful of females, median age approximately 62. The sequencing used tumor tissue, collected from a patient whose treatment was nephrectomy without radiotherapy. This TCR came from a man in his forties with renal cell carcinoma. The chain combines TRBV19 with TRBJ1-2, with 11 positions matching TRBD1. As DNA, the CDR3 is TGTGCCAGTAGTATCGGGACAGGGGGTTCGTATGGCTACACCTTC. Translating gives CASSIGTGGSYGYTF. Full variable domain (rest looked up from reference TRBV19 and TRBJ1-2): DGGITQSPKYLFRKEGQNVTLSCEQNLNHDAMYWYRQDPGQGLRLIYYSQIVNDFQKGDIAEGYSVSREKKESFPLTVTSAQKNPTAFYLCASSIGTGGSYGYTFGSGTRLTVV.